This T cell receptor (beta chain) was recorded in a study of technical replicates of blood from a few donors (dated by TCRdb to 2017 to 2019). At the junction V is shortened by 2 bases and J by 8 bases; bases outside the gene matches: 4. Reading the germline V gene gives CDR1 SQVTM and CDR2 ANQGSEA. From its cysteine to its phenylalanine, the CDR3 spans 13 amino acids. Only CDR3 DNA is held: 39 bases, read in frame from base 1. Comments on this clone: Its cognate antigen has yet to be identified. There are no base qualities to consult, and no much larger clone falls within one base.

Library creation used the immunoSEQ multiplex PCR assay. TCRdb re-hosts the immuneACCESS table, in-frame sequences only. Its copies lack some clones; in the studies checked, an unresolved V gene accounts for under half of them, and the cause for the rest is not known. The sample table records some 17,000 clones; about 89% of these occur just once. The ten largest clones represent about 11% of the sample. Specimen: PBMCs. The rearranged segments are TRBV29-1 and TRBJ1-4, with 8 central nucleotides matching TRBD1. The clonotype was recovered from a human donor in good health. The DNA reads as follows: TGCAGCGTTGAACAGGGGGCGCGGGAAAAACTGTTTTTT. The resulting protein is CSVEQGAREKLFF. Joined to the reference TRBV29-1 and TRBJ1-4 proteins, this CDR3 gives the full variable domain: SAVISQKPSRDICQRGTSLTIQCQVDSQVTMMFWYRQQPGQSLTLIATANQGSEATYESGFVIDKFPISRPNLTFSTLTVSNMSPEDSSIYLCSVEQGAREKLFFGSGTQLSVL.